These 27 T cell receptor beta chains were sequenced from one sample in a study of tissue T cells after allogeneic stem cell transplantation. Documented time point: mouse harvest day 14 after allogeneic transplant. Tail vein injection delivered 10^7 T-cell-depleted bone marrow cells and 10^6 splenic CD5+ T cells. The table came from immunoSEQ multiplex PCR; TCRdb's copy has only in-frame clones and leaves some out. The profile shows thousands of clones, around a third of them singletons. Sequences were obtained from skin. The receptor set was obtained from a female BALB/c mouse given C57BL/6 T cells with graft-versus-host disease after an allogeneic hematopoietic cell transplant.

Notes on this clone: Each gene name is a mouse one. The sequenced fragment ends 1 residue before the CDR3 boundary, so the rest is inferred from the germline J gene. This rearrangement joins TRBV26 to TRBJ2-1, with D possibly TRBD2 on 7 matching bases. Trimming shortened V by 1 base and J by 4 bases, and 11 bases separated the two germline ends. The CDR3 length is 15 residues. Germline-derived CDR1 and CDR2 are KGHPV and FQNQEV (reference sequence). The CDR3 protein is CASSLWGAGYAEQFF. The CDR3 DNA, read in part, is TGTGCCAGCAGTCTGTGGGGGGCAGGGTATGCTGAGCAGTTC.

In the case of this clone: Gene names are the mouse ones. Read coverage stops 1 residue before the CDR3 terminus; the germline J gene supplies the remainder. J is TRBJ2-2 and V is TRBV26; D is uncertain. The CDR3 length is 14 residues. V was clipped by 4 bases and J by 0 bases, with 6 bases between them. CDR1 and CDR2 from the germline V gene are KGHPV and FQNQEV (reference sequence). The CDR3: CASSPDTNTGQLYF. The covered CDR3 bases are TGTGCCAGCAGTCCCGACACAAACACCGGGCAGCTCTAC. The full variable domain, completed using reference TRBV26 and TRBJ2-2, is NSKVIQTPRYLVKGQGQKAKMRCIPEKGHPVVFWYQQNKNNEFKFLINFQNQEVLQQIDMTEKRFSAECPSNSPCSLEIQSSEAGDSALYLCASSPDTNTGQLYFGEGSKLTVL.

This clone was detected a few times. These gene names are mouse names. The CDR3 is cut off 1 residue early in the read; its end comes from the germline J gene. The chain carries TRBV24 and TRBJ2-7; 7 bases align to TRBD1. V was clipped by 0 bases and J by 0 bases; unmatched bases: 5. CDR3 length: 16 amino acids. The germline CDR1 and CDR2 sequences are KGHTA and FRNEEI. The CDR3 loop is CASSLYLTGRSYEQYF. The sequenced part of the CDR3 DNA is TGTGCCAGCAGTCTGTATTTGACAGGGCGCTCCTATGAACAGTAC.

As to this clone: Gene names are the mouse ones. The sequenced part of the CDR3 DNA is TGTGCCAGCAGCCAAGATCGGGGGCTTAACCAAGACACCCAGTAC. Protein: CASSQDRGLNQDTQY. The whole CDR3 protein is CASSQDRGLNQDTQYF. V usage is TRBV5 and J usage is TRBJ2-5, with D perhaps TRBD1 or TRBD2 (6 bases each). The CDR3 extends 1 residue past the end of the read, so its final part is completed from the germline J gene. V shed 0 bases and J shed 0 bases, with 10 bases lying between them. The CDR3 extends over 16 amino acids. Germline CDR1 reads LGHNA; CDR2 reads YNLKQL (reference sequence).

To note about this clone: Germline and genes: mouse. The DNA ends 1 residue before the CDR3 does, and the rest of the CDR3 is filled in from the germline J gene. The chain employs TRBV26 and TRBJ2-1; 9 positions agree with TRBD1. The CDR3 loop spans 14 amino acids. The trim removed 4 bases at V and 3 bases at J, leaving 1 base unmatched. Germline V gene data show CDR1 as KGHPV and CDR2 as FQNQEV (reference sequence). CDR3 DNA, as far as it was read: TGTGCCAGCAGTCCGGGACAGGGCTATGCTGAGCAGTTC. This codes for CASSPGQGYAEQF. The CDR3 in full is CASSPGQGYAEQFF. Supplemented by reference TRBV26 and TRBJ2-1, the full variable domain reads NSKVIQTPRYLVKGQGQKAKMRCIPEKGHPVVFWYQQNKNNEFKFLINFQNQEVLQQIDMTEKRFSAECPSNSPCSLEIQSSEAGDSALYLCASSPGQGYAEQFFGPGTRLTVL.

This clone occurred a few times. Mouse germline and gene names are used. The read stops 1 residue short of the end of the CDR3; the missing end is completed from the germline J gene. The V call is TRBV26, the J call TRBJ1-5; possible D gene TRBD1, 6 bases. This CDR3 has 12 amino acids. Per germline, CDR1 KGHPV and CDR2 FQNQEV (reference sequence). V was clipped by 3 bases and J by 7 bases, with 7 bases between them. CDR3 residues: CASSLGQQAPLF. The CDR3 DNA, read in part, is TGTGCCAGCAGTCTTGGACAGCAGGCTCCGCTT.

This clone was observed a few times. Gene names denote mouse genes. CDR3 bases read: TGTGCCAGCAGCCAAGACAGAAACACAGAAGTCTTC. It yields the protein CASSQDRNTEVF. Given in full, the CDR3 is CASSQDRNTEVFF. The chain uses TRBV5 and TRBJ1-1; D is uncertain. The read is 1 residue too short to cover the CDR3 end, so that end is filled in from the germline J gene. CDR1 LGHNA and CDR2 YNLKQL come from the germline V gene (reference sequence). Trimming took 0 bases from V and 1 from J, leaving 3 bases between them. The CDR3 consists of 13 residues.

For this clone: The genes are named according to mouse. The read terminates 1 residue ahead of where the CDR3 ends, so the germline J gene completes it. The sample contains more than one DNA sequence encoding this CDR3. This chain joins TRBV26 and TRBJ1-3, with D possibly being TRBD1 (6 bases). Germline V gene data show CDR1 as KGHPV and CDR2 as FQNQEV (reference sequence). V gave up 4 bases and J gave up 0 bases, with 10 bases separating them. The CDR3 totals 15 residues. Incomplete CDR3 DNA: TGTGCCAGCAGTCGAGGACAGAATTCTGGAAATACGCTCTAT. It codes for CASSRGQNSGNTLY. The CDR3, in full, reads CASSRGQNSGNTLYF.

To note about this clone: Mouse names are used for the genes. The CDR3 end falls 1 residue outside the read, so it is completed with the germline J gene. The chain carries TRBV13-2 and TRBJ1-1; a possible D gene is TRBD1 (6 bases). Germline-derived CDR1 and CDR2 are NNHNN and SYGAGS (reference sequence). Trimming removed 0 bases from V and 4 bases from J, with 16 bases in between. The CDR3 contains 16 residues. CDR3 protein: CASGDARGGGGTEVFF. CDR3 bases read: TGTGCCAGCGGTGATGCGAGGGGGGGCGGAGGCACAGAAGTCTTC.

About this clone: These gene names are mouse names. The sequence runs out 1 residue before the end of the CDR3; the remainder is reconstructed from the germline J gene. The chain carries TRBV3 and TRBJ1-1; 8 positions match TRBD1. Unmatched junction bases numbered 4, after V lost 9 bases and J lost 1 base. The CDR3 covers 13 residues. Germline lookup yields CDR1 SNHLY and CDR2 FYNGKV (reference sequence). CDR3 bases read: TGTGCCAGTCTCGGACAGGGGAACACAGAAGTCTTC. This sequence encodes CASLGQGNTEVF. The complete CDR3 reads CASLGQGNTEVFF.

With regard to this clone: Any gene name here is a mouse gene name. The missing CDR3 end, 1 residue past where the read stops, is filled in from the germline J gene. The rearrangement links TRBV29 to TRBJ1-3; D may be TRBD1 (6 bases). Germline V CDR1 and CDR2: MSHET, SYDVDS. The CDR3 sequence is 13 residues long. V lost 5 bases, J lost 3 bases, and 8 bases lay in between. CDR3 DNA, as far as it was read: TGTGCTAGCAGTCCAGGGGATGGAAATACGCTCTAT. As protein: CASSPGDGNTLY. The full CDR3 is CASSPGDGNTLYF.

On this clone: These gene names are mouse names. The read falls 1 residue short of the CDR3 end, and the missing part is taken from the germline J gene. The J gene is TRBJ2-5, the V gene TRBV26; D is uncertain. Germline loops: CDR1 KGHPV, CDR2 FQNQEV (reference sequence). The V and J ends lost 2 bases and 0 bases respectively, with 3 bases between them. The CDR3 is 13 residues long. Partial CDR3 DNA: TGTGCCAGCAGTCTGATTAACCAAGACACCCAGTAC. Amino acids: CASSLINQDTQY. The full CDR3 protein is CASSLINQDTQYF.

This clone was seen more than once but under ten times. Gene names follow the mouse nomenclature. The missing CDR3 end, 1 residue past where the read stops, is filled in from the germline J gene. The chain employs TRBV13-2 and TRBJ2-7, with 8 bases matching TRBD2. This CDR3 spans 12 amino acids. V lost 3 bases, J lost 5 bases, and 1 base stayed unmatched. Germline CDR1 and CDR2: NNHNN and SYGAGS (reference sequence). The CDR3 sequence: CASGGGLDEQYF. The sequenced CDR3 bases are TGTGCCAGCGGTGGGGGACTGGATGAACAGTAC.

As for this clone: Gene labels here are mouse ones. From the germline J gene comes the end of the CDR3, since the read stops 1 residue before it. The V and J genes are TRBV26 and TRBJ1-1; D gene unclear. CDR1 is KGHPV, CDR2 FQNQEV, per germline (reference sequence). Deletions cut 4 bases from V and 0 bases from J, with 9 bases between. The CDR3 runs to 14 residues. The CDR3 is CASSPGSANTEVFF. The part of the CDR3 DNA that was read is TGTGCCAGCAGTCCAGGTTCTGCAAACACAGAAGTCTTC.

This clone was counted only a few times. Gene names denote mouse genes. The CDR3 sequence: CASSLRGPSGNTLYF. The sequenced CDR3 bases are TGTGCCAGCAGTCTCAGGGGGCCTTCTGGAAATACGCTCTAT. The chain links TRBV26 to TRBJ1-3, with 8 bases aligning to TRBD1. The read is 1 residue too short to cover the CDR3 end, so that end is filled in from the germline J gene. J gave up 0 bases and V 3 bases, and 1 base lay outside the gene matches. Germline CDR1 and CDR2: KGHPV and FQNQEV (reference sequence). The CDR3 covers 15 residues. The full variable domain, with the rest looked up from reference TRBV26 and TRBJ1-3, is NSKVIQTPRYLVKGQGQKAKMRCIPEKGHPVVFWYQQNKNNEFKFLINFQNQEVLQQIDMTEKRFSAECPSNSPCSLEIQSSEAGDSALYLCASSLRGPSGNTLYFGEGSRLIVV.

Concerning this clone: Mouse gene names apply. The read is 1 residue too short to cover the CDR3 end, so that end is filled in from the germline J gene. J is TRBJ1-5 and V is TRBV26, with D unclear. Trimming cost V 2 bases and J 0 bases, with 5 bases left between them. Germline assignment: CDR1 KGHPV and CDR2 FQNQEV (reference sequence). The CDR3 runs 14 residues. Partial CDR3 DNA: TGTGCCAGCAGTCTGCTCGTTAACAACCAGGCTCCGCTT. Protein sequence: CASSLLVNNQAPL. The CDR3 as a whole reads CASSLLVNNQAPLF. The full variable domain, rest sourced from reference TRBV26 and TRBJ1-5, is NSKVIQTPRYLVKGQGQKAKMRCIPEKGHPVVFWYQQNKNNEFKFLINFQNQEVLQQIDMTEKRFSAECPSNSPCSLEIQSSEAGDSALYLCASSLLVNNQAPLFGEGTRLSVL.

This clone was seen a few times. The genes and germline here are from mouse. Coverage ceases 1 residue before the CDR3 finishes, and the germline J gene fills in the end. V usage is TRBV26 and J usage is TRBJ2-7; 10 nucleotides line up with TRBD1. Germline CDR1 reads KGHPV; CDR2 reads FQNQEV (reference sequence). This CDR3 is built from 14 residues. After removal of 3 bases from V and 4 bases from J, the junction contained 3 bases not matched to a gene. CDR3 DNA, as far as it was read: TGTGCCAGCAGTCTCCCGGGACAGGGGTATGAACAGTAC. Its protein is CASSLPGQGYEQY. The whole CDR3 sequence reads CASSLPGQGYEQYF.

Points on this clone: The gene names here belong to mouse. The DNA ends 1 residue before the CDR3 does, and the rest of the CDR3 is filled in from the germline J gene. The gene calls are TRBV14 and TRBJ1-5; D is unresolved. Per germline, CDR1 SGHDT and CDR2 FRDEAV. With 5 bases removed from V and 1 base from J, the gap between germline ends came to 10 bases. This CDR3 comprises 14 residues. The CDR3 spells CASSPMGNNQAPLF. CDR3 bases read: TGTGCCAGCAGCCCGATGGGGAACAACCAGGCTCCGCTT.

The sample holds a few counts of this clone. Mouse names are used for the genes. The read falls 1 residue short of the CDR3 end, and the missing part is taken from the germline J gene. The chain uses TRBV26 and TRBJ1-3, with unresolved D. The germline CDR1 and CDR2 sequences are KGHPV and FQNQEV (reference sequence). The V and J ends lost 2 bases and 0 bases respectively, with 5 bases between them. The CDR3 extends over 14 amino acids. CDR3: CASSLMGSGNTLYF. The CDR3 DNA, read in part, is TGTGCCAGCAGTCTGATGGGTTCTGGAAATACGCTCTAT. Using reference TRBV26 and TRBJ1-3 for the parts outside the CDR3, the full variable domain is NSKVIQTPRYLVKGQGQKAKMRCIPEKGHPVVFWYQQNKNNEFKFLINFQNQEVLQQIDMTEKRFSAECPSNSPCSLEIQSSEAGDSALYLCASSLMGSGNTLYFGEGSRLIVV.

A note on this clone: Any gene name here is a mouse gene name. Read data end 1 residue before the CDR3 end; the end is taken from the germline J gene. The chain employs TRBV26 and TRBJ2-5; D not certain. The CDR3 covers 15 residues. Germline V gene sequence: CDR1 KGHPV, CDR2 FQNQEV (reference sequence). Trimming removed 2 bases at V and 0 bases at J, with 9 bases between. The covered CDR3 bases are TGTGCCAGCAGTCTGAATGGCATTAACCAAGACACCCAGTAC. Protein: CASSLNGINQDTQY. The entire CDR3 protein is CASSLNGINQDTQYF.

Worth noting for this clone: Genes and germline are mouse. The CDR3 loop is CASSGTPQNTLYF. The sequenced CDR3 bases are TGTGCCAGCAGCGGGACACCTCAAAACACCTTGTAC. The chain uses TRBV26 and TRBJ2-4, with D perhaps TRBD1 (6 bases). The DNA ends 1 residue before the CDR3 does, and the rest of the CDR3 is filled in from the germline J gene. The CDR3 runs 13 residues. The germline V gene has CDR1 KGHPV and CDR2 FQNQEV (reference sequence). V was trimmed by 6 bases and J by 2 bases, leaving 9 bases between them.

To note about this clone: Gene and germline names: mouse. Partial CDR3 DNA: TGTGCCAGCGCCAACATTAGTCAAAACACCTTGTAC. Translating gives CASANISQNTLY. The whole CDR3 region reads CASANISQNTLYF. This sequence joins TRBV26 and TRBJ2-4; D is ambiguous. The CDR3 end lies 1 residue beyond the end of the read and is filled in from the germline J gene. From germline, CDR1 is KGHPV and CDR2 FQNQEV (reference sequence). The length of the CDR3 is 13 residues. Trimming cost V 8 bases and J 0 bases, with 9 bases left between them.

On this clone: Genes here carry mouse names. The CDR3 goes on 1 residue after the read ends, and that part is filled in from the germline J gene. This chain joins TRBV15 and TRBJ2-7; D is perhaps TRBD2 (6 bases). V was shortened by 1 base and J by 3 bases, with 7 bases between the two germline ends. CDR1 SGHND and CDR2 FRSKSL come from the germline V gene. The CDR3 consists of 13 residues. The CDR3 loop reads CASSLGLDYEQYF. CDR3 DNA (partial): TGTGCCAGCAGTTTAGGACTGGACTATGAACAGTAC.

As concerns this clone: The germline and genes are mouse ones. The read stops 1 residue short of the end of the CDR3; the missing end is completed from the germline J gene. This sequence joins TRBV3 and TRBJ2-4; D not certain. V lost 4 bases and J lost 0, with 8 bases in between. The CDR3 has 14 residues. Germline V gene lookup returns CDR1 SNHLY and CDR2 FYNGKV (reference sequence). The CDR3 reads CASSSGSSQNTLYF. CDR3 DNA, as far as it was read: TGTGCCAGCAGCTCCGGATCTAGTCAAAACACCTTGTAC.

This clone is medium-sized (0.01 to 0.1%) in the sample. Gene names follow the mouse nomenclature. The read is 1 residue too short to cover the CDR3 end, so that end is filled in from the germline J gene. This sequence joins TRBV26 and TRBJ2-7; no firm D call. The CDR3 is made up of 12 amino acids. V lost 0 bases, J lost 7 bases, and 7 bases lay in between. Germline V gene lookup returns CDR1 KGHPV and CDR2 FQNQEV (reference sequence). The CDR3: CASSLSGGEQYF. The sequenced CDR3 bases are TGTGCCAGCAGTCTGTCGGGAGGGGAACAGTAC.

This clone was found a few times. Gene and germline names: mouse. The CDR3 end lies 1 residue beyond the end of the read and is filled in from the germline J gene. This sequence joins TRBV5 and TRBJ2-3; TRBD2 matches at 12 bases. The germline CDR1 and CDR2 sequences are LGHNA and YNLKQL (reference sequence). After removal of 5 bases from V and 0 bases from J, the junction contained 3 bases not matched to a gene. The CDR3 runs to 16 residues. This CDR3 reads CASSRLGGPSAETLYF. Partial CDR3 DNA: TGTGCCAGCAGCAGACTGGGGGGGCCCAGTGCAGAAACGCTGTAT.

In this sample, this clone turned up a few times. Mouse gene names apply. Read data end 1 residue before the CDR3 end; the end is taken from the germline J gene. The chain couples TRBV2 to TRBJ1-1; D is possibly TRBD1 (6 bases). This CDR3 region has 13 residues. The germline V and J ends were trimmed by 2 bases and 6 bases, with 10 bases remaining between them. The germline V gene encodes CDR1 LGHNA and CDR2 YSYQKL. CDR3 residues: CASSQKGTSEVFF. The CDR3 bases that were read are TGTGCCAGCAGCCAAAAGGGGACATCAGAAGTCTTC.